This TCR beta chain was identified during a study of identical twins. General study findings and limits: Without tracking the same donors, conclusions rested on cross-sectional statistical analysis. Fewer insertions marked abundant cord blood beta clonotypes; young adult naive trended weakly, memory not at all. Models underestimated out-of-frame TCR alpha sharing in monozygotic twins.

In every case, the donor was a healthy Caucasian. TCRdb recomputed calls from the 5' RACE reads with MiXCR, one row per CDR3 protein. In the table there are more than 1.5 million distinct CDR3 sequences, under 35% of which are singletons. This clonotype was picked up a small number of times. The antigen remains unidentified. This sequence originates from a newborn girl in good health. The material sequenced was cord blood.

The CDR3 DNA is TGCAGTGCTAGTAGGACGACGACCTATGGCTACACCTTC. Amino acids: CSASRTTTYGYTF. The J gene is TRBJ1-2, the V gene TRBV20-1; D is ambiguous. Germline assignment: CDR1 DFQATT and CDR2 SNEGSKA (reference sequence). This CDR3 is built from 13 residues. Trimming cost V 3 bases and J 4 bases, with 12 bases left between them.